These 2 T cell receptor beta chains came from one sample sequenced in a study of graft-versus-host responses after intestinal transplantation. These receptors' targets are unknown. The protocol was immunoSEQ multiplex PCR, while the TCRdb copy is restricted to in-frame clones and leaves out a portion. The sample carries around 88,000 clones, roughly four fifths recorded once. The sample here was unstimulated CD8+ T cells sorted from spleen or lymph node cells, taken before intestinal transplant. These receptors came from a human donor who received an intestinal transplant.

The chain is built from TRBV11-2 and TRBJ2-3, with TRBD2 identical over 9 bases. CDR1 SGHAT and CDR2 FQNNGV come from the germline V gene. This CDR3 region has 15 residues. V dropped 6 bases and J dropped 0; count of bases not matched to a gene: 4. CDR3 DNA sequence: TGTGCCAGCAGGGCTAGCGGGATGAGCACAGATACGCAGTATTTT. Translating it yields CASRASGMSTDTQYF.

In this sample, this clone turned up a few times. J is TRBJ1-2 and V is TRBV14; 12 bases are a match to TRBD1. Germline values: CDR1 SGHDN, CDR2 FVKESK. The CDR3 is 15 residues long. The junction had 6 bases not matched to a gene; V was cut back by 6 bases and J by 4 bases. DNA for the CDR3: TGTGCCAGCAGTTACGGGACAGGGGGCGCCTATGGCTACACCTTC. This translates into CASSYGTGGAYGYTF.